A selection of T cell receptor beta chains follows, all from one sample in a study of a mutant IDH1 vaccine in newly diagnosed glioma. These receptors' targets are unknown. Profiling relied on immunoSEQ multiplex PCR, and the TCRdb table lists in-frame clones only, not all of them. The table includes 68,000 or so clones, about four fifths detected once. The sequenced sample was PBMCs, obtained from a glioma patient whose treatment included an IDH1 peptide vaccine. The receptors were sampled from a man aged 18 to 30 with glioma. The CDR3 runs from the conserved cysteine through the conserved F or W. The order of the fields is clone size, D gene, V gene, J gene, CDR3 protein, CDR3 DNA. D genes are given only for firm matches. Expanded clones are given a class, and other clones once, few, many or no size at all.

.	TRBD2	TRBV11-1	TRBJ2-7	CASSLARGGRSSYEQYF	TGTGCCAGCAGCTTAGCGCGAGGCGGGAGGTCTTCCTACGAGCAGTACTTC
once	.	TRBV28	TRBJ1-2	CASNRGYGYTF	TGTGCCAGCAACCGGGGCTATGGCTACACCTTC
.	.	TRBV6-5	TRBJ1-4	CASSYTRDNQKLFF	TGTGCCAGCAGTTACACAAGGGACAATCAAAAACTGTTTTTT
.	.	TRBV25-1	TRBJ1-4	CASSEGGRAPNEKLFF	TGTGCCAGCAGTGAAGGAGGGAGGGCACCTAATGAAAAACTGTTTTTT
.	.	TRBV15	TRBJ1-4	CATSRGGGLEEKLFF	TGTGCCACCAGCAGAGGAGGTGGGCTCGAGGAAAAACTGTTTTTT
once	TRBD1	TRBV4-1	TRBJ1-3	CASSQDRDRGGNTIYF	TGCGCCAGCAGCCAAGACCGGGACAGGGGAGGCAACACCATATATTTT
.	.	TRBV27	TRBJ1-6	CASTLRPGGASPLHF	TGTGCCAGCACCCTACGTCCGGGGGGCGCTTCACCCCTCCACTTT
.	.	TRBV7-9	TRBJ2-2	CASSFVPGLETGELFF	TGTGCCAGCAGCTTCGTACCGGGACTTGAAACCGGGGAGCTGTTTTTT
.	.	TRBV7-8	TRBJ2-3	CASSPQGKGAMSYTQYF	TGTGCCAGCAGCCCACAGGGTAAAGGAGCTATGTCATATACGCAGTATTTT
.	.	TRBV5-1	TRBJ1-1	CASSPMDQRWRNTEAFF	TGCGCCAGCAGCCCGATGGACCAGCGATGGAGGAACACTGAAGCTTTCTTT
few	.	TRBV5-6	TRBJ1-5	CASSLGQGPNQPQHF	TGTGCCAGCAGCTTGGGCCAGGGCCCCAATCAGCCCCAGCATTTT
.	TRBD2	TRBV9	TRBJ2-7	CASSPGGGSGTYEQYF	TGTGCCAGCAGCCCTGGCGGGGGTAGCGGGACCTACGAGCAGTACTTC
.	.	TRBV7-9	TRBJ1-1	CASSLVLSGENTEAFF	TGTGCCAGCAGCTTAGTGTTATCAGGGGAGAACACTGAAGCTTTCTTT
.	TRBD1	TRBV27	TRBJ1-5	CASSPWDRDGQPQHF	TGTGCCAGCAGTCCCTGGGACAGGGATGGTCAGCCCCAGCATTTT
.	.	TRBV5-6	TRBJ2-4	CASSGRGRGNIQYF	TGTGCCAGCAGCGGCCGGGGCAGGGGTAACATTCAGTACTTC
once	.	TRBV5-1	TRBJ2-2	CASSLASDPRGGELFF	TGCGCCAGCAGCTTGGCCTCGGACCCACGGGGCGGGGAGCTGTTTTTT
.	.	TRBV6-6	TRBJ1-1	CASSPRPREGTEAFF	TGTGCCAGCAGCCCCAGACCCAGGGAAGGGACTGAAGCTTTCTTT
few	TRBD1	TRBV9	TRBJ1-1	CASSDDYRGVAFF	TGTGCCAGCAGCGACGACTACAGGGGGGTGGCTTTCTTT
.	.	TRBV14	TRBJ2-3	CASSPRLTDTQYF	TGTGCCAGCAGCCCCCGCTTAACAGATACGCAGTATTTT
.	TRBD1	TRBV5-1	TRBJ2-4	CASTLFSSGTGAAKNIQYF	TGCGCCAGCACCCTATTCTCGTCCGGGACAGGGGCCGCCAAAAACATTCAGTACTTC